This TCR beta chain comes out of a study of T cell responses to AZD1222 COVID-19 vaccine. Overall study results and limits: As reported, nearly half of all spike-specific TCRs target variant regions that are unmutated. Females made up more of the donors, who were largely white British, and clonal diversity may have come out too low.

V was cut by 0 bases and J by 16 bases, with 16 bases left in between. The CDR3 covers 13 residues. Per the germline V gene, CDR1 is LGHNA and CDR2 is YNFKEQ. To note about this clone: The antigen is undetermined.

The repertoire was sequenced with immunoSEQ multiplex PCR; TCRdb's copy has only in-frame clones and lacks some. The table includes about 120,000 clones, approximately 87% detected once. The rearrangement uses TRBV4-2 and TRBJ1-3; possible D gene TRBD1, 5 bases. The TCR originated in an adult in good health. The sample in question was peripheral blood, obtained on day 0 of AZD1222 vaccination. The CDR3 DNA reads TGTGCCAGCAGCCAAGATACGGACGCCCGGGGGTATTTT. Translated, it gives CASSQDTDARGYF.